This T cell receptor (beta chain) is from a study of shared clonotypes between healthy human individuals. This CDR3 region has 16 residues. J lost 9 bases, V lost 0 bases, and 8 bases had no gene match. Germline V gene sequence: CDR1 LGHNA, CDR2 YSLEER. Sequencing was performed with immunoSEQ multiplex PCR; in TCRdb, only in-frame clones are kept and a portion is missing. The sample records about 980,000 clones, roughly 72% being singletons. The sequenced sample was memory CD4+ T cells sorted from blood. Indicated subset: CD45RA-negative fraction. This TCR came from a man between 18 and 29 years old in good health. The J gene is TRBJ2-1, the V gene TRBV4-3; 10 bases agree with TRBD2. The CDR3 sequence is CASSQDRLAGAAEQFF. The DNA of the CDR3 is TGCGCCAGCAGCCAAGATCGGCTAGCGGGAGCGGCTGAGCAGTTCTTC.